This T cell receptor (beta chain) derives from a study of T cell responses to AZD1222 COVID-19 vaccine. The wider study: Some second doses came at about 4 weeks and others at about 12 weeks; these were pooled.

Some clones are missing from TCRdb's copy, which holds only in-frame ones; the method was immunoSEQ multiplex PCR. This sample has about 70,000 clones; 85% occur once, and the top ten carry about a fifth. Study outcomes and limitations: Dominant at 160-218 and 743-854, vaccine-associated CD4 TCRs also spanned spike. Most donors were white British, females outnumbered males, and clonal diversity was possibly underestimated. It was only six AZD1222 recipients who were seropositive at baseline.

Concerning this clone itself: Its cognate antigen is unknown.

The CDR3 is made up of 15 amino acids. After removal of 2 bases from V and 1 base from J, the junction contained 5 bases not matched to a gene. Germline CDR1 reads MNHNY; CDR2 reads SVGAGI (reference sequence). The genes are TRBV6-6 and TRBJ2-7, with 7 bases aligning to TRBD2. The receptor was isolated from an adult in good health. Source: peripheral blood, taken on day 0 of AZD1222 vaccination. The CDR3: CASSYGTNPSYEQYF. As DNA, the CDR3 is TGTGCCAGCAGTTACGGGACTAACCCTTCCTACGAGCAGTACTTC.